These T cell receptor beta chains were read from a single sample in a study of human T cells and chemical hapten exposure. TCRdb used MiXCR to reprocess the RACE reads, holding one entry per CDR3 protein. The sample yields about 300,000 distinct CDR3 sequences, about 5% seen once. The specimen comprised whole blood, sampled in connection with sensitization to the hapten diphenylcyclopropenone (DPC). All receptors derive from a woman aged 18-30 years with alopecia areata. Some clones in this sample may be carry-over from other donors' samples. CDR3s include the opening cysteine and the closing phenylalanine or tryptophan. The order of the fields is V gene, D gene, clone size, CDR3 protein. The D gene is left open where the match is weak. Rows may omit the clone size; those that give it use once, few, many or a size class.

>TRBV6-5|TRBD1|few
CASSSRVPGQGDQYEQYF
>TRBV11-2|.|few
CASSLDRPSYLRLIQETQYF
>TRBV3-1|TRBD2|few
CASSHRLAGAYEQYF
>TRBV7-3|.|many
CASSLTLVGGKYF
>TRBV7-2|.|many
CASSFGPHQPQHF
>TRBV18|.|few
CASSPSVENTEAFF
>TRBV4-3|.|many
CASSQDLRGGYTEAFF
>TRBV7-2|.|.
CASSPMQGTYNEQFF
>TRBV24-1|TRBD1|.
CATSDSLVTGTNYGYTF
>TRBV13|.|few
CASSFPLGGYTF
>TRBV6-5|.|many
CASGLPPGGRGYTF
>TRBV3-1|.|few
CASSQGPPPLKQYF
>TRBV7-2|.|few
CASSLDGEQFF
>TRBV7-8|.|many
CASSFQGLDLSGANVLTF
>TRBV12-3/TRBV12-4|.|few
CASSLGHQLFF
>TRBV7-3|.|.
CASSLTGPTNTGELFF
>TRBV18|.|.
CASSQDSLYPQHF
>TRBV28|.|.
CASSQGSAGLNQPQHF
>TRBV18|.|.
CASSSTTLTAAHYEQYF
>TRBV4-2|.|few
CASSRQYGAGISSYNEQFF
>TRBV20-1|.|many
CSAGGGADSTDTQYF
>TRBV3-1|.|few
CASSPSVPNYGYTF
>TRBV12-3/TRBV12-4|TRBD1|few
CASSRGTGGTEAFF
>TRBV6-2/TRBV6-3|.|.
CASSQSAILGGVGETQYF
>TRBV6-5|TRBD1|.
CASSPQGTHNQPQHF
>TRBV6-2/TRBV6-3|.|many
CASSYSGLGNQPQHF
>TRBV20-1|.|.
CSVPTGFWDGGSGANVLTF
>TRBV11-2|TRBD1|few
CASNLRTGNLLNEQFF
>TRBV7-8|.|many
CASSLDRRSYEQYF
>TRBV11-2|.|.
CASSLEGGAGELFF
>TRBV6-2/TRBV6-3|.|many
CASGSGRNQPQHF
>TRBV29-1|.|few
CSVEDPSGEQGARETQYF
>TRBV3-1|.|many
CASSHRVGQPQHF
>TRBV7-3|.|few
CASSLGDTGTGELFF
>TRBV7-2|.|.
CASSSPTVPLGQPQHF
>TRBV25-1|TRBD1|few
CASSESDRVDEQYF
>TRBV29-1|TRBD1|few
CSVLGQGGQPQHF
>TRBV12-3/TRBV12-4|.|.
CASSLVGRGNEKLFF